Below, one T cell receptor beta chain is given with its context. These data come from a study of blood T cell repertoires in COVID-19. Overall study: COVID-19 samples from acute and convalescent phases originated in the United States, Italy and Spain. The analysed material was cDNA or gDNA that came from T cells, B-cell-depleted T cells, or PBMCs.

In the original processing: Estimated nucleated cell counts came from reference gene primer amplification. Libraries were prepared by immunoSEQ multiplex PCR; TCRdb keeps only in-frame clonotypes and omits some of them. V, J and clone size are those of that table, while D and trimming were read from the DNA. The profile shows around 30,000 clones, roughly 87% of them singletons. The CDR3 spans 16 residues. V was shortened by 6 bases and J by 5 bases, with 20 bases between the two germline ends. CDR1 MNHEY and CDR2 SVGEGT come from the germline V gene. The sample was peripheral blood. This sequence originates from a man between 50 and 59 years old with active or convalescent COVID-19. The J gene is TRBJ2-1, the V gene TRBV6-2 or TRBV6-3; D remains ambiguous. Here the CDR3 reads CASSSHPAKPHNEQFF. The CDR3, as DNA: TGTGCCAGCAGCTCTCACCCAGCGAAACCCCACAATGAGCAGTTCTTC.